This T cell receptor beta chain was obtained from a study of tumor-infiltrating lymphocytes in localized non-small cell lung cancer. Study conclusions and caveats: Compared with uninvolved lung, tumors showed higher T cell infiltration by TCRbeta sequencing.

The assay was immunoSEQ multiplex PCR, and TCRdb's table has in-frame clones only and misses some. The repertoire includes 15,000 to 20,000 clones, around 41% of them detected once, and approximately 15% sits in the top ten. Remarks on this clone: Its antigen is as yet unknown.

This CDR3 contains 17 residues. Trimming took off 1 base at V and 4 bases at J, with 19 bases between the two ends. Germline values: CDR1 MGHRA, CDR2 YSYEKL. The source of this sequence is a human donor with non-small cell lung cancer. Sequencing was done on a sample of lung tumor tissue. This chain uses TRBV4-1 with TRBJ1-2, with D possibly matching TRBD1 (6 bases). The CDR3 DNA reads TGCGCCAGCAGCCAAGTACGTGCGGGGGGCTATGGCTATGGCTACACCTTC. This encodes CASSQVRAGGYGYGYTF.